These T cell receptor beta chains were read from a single sample in a study of Graves' ophthalmopathy and Graves' hyperthyroidism. Via MiXCR, TCRdb re-called the multiplex PCR reads, giving one row per CDR3 protein. Among over a million distinct CDR3 sequences listed, 35% to 40% were seen once. Sequenced material: peripheral blood or thyroid tissue (not recorded which). The receptors come from an adult man with Graves' hyperthyroidism. Both conserved end residues are part of each CDR3. The D gene is left open where the match is weak. Size tells how often a clone was seen (once, few, many) or the class of an expanded clone, and some rows leave it out.

j_call: TRBJ1-1
v_call: TRBV25-1
cdr3_length: 14
d_call: -
clone_size: once
cdr3_aa: CASSGHRGRTEAFF
cdr3_nt: TGTGCCAGCTCCGGCCATCGGGGGCGCACTGAAGCTTTCTTT

j_call: TRBJ2-7
v_call: TRBV7-2
cdr3_length: 14
d_call: -
clone_size: many
cdr3_aa: CASGPYDRAYEQYF
cdr3_nt: TGTGCCAGCGGGCCCTACGACAGAGCCTACGAGCAGTACTTC

j_call: TRBJ1-1
v_call: TRBV24-1
cdr3_length: 14
d_call: -
clone_size: few
cdr3_aa: CATSESGWNTEAFF
cdr3_nt: TGTGCCACCAGTGAATCAGGGTGGAACACTGAAGCTTTCTTT

j_call: TRBJ2-7
v_call: TRBV6-5
cdr3_length: 16
d_call: -
clone_size: -
cdr3_aa: CASSYSRVSIGGEQYF
cdr3_nt: TGTGCCAGCAGTTACTCGAGAGTTTCAATCGGCGGCGAGCAGTACTTC

j_call: TRBJ1-6
v_call: TRBV19
cdr3_length: 15
d_call: -
clone_size: many
cdr3_aa: CASKTDPGQNSPLHF
cdr3_nt: TGTGCCAGTAAGACGGACCCGGGACAAAATTCACCCCTCCACTTT

j_call: TRBJ2-7
v_call: TRBV10-3
cdr3_length: 15
d_call: TRBD1
clone_size: many
cdr3_aa: CAITKGRDRVSEQYF
cdr3_nt: TGTGCCATCACCAAGGGTCGGGACAGGGTGAGCGAGCAGTACTTC

j_call: TRBJ2-5
v_call: TRBV7-2
cdr3_length: 15
d_call: TRBD1
clone_size: few
cdr3_aa: CASSRGTGGRKTQYF
cdr3_nt: TGTGCCAGCAGCAGGGGGACAGGGGGAAGAAAGACCCAGTACTTC

j_call: TRBJ1-2
v_call: TRBV29-1
cdr3_length: 15
d_call: TRBD1
clone_size: few
cdr3_aa: CSVMDRASLSYGYTF
cdr3_nt: TGCAGCGTCATGGACAGGGCGAGTTTGAGCTATGGCTACACCTTC

j_call: TRBJ1-2
v_call: TRBV20-1
cdr3_length: 15
d_call: -
clone_size: many
cdr3_aa: CSARDSVSGGYGYTF
cdr3_nt: TGCAGTGCTAGAGATTCGGTGTCCGGAGGCTATGGCTACACCTTC

j_call: TRBJ1-1
v_call: TRBV2
cdr3_length: 16
d_call: TRBD1
clone_size: -
cdr3_aa: CASSYGPGTGDTEAFF
cdr3_nt: TGTGCCAGCAGTTACGGGCCCGGGACAGGGGACACTGAAGCTTTCTTT

j_call: TRBJ2-7
v_call: TRBV7-2
cdr3_length: 13
d_call: -
clone_size: many
cdr3_aa: CASSLSTGWEQYF
cdr3_nt: TGTGCCAGCAGCTTATCAACAGGCTGGGAGCAGTACTTC

j_call: TRBJ2-7
v_call: TRBV12-3/TRBV12-4
cdr3_length: 15
d_call: -
clone_size: -
cdr3_aa: CASSLRDSYPYEQYF
cdr3_nt: TGTGCCAGCAGTTTACGGGACTCATACCCCTACGAGCAGTACTTC

j_call: TRBJ1-2
v_call: TRBV7-8
cdr3_length: 15
d_call: TRBD1
clone_size: many
cdr3_aa: CASSSRQGEHYGYTF
cdr3_nt: TGTGCCAGCAGCTCGAGACAGGGGGAACACTATGGCTACACCTTC

j_call: TRBJ1-2
v_call: TRBV29-1
cdr3_length: 15
d_call: -
clone_size: once
cdr3_aa: CSADRGVGLAYGYTF
cdr3_nt: TGCAGCGCCGATCGGGGGGTAGGGCTTGCCTATGGCTACACCTTC

j_call: TRBJ2-7
v_call: TRBV7-9
cdr3_length: 14
d_call: TRBD1
clone_size: -
cdr3_aa: CASTGQGGPYEQYF
cdr3_nt: TGTGCCAGCACCGGACAGGGTGGGCCCTACGAGCAGTACTTC

j_call: TRBJ1-1
v_call: TRBV14
cdr3_length: 15
d_call: -
clone_size: many
cdr3_aa: CASSQDPRGKTEAFF
cdr3_nt: TGTGCCAGCAGTCAAGACCCCAGGGGAAAAACTGAAGCTTTCTTT

j_call: TRBJ2-5
v_call: TRBV10-3
cdr3_length: 14
d_call: -
clone_size: -
cdr3_aa: CAINRGANQETQYF
cdr3_nt: TGTGCCATCAACCGGGGGGCTAATCAAGAGACCCAGTACTTC

j_call: TRBJ1-2
v_call: TRBV6-5
cdr3_length: 13
d_call: -
clone_size: -
cdr3_aa: CASSYSTWDGYTF
cdr3_nt: TGTGCCAGCAGTTACTCAACATGGGATGGCTACACCTTC

j_call: TRBJ1-2
v_call: TRBV29-1
cdr3_length: 12
d_call: TRBD1
clone_size: -
cdr3_aa: CSSGQGNYGYTF
cdr3_nt: TGCAGCTCGGGACAGGGGAACTATGGCTACACCTTC

j_call: TRBJ1-6
v_call: TRBV25-1
cdr3_length: 15
d_call: -
clone_size: few
cdr3_aa: CASSTPQGNNSPLHF
cdr3_nt: TGTGCCAGCAGTACCCCACAGGGAAATAATTCACCCCTCCACTTT

j_call: TRBJ2-7
v_call: TRBV20-1
cdr3_length: 13
d_call: TRBD2
clone_size: many
cdr3_aa: CSARLAGVNEQYF
cdr3_nt: TGCAGTGCTAGACTAGCGGGAGTGAATGAGCAGTACTTC

j_call: TRBJ1-1
v_call: TRBV19
cdr3_length: 12
d_call: -
clone_size: many
cdr3_aa: CASTLRDTEAFF
cdr3_nt: TGTGCCAGTACCCTCAGGGACACTGAAGCTTTCTTT

j_call: TRBJ1-1
v_call: TRBV7-3
cdr3_length: 13
d_call: TRBD1
clone_size: few
cdr3_aa: CASSLIGTVEAFF
cdr3_nt: TGTGCCAGCAGTTTAATCGGGACAGTTGAAGCTTTCTTT

j_call: TRBJ1-3
v_call: TRBV7-6
cdr3_length: 14
d_call: -
clone_size: many
cdr3_aa: CASSLIDSGNTIYF
cdr3_nt: TGTGCCAGCAGCTTAATCGACTCTGGAAACACCATATATTTT

j_call: TRBJ2-7
v_call: TRBV5-1
cdr3_length: 15
d_call: TRBD2
clone_size: many
cdr3_aa: CASSLTSGSFYEQYF
cdr3_nt: TGCGCCAGCAGCTTAACTAGCGGATCTTTCTACGAGCAGTACTTC

j_call: TRBJ2-5
v_call: TRBV7-2
cdr3_length: 15
d_call: -
clone_size: -
cdr3_aa: CATIRTGTPGETQYF
cdr3_nt: TGTGCCACTATCCGCACCGGGACACCGGGGGAGACCCAGTACTTC

j_call: TRBJ2-2
v_call: TRBV20-1
cdr3_length: 13
d_call: -
clone_size: -
cdr3_aa: CSARIGGTGELFF
cdr3_nt: TGCAGTGCTAGAATCGGAGGGACTGGGGAGCTGTTTTTT

j_call: TRBJ2-7
v_call: TRBV12-3/TRBV12-4
cdr3_length: 12
d_call: TRBD2
clone_size: few
cdr3_aa: CASLGGWGEQYF
cdr3_nt: TGTGCCAGCTTGGGAGGGTGGGGCGAGCAGTACTTC

j_call: TRBJ1-1
v_call: TRBV20-1
cdr3_length: 15
d_call: TRBD1
clone_size: -
cdr3_aa: CSADGPTGADTEAFF
cdr3_nt: TGCAGTGCCGACGGGCCCACAGGGGCGGACACTGAAGCTTTCTTT

j_call: TRBJ1-2
v_call: TRBV2
cdr3_length: 15
d_call: TRBD1
clone_size: -
cdr3_aa: CASSEAHRGLDGYTF
cdr3_nt: TGTGCCAGCAGTGAAGCTCACAGGGGCCTGGATGGCTACACCTTC

j_call: TRBJ2-5
v_call: TRBV20-1
cdr3_length: 15
d_call: -
clone_size: many
cdr3_aa: CSARDASQARETQYF
cdr3_nt: TGCAGTGCTAGAGATGCTTCGCAAGCCCGGGAGACCCAGTACTTC